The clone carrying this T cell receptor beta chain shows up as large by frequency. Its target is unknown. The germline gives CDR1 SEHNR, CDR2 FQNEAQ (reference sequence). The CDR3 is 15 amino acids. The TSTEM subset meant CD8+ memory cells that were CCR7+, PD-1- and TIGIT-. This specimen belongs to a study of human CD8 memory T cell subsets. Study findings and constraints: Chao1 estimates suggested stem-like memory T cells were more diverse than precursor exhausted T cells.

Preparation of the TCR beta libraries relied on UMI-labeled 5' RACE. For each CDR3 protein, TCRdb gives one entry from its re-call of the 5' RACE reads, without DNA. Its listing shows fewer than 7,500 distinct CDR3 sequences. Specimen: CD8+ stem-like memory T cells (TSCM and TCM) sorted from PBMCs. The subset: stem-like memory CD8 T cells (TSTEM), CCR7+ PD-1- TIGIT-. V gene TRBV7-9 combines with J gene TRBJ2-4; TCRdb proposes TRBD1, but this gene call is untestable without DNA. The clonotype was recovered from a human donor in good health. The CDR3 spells CASSAVSGSENIQYF.